One sample yielded the 28 T cell receptor beta chains listed below, sequenced in a study of human T cells and chemical hapten exposure. Time point indicated: healthy volunteer bleed at 6 weeks. It was from unfractionated whole blood that total RNA was extracted. Each CDR3 protein gets one entry after TCRdb re-called the RACE reads with MiXCR. The profile covers 60,000 to 90,000 distinct CDR3 sequences, with 8.6% appearing a single time and about 1.8% taken by the ten largest. Sequencing used whole blood. The receptors stem from a female donor in good health. Some clones in this sample may be carry-over from other donors' samples.

Worth noting for this clonotype: A much bigger clone sits one base away, suggesting this may be a read error. The chain carries TRBV12-3 or TRBV12-4 and TRBJ1-1; 8 bases map to TRBD1. V was pared by 1 base and J by 4 bases, with 8 bases of the junction left unmatched. This CDR3 region has 16 residues. The CDR3 DNA reads TGTGCCAGCAGTTTAGTGGTTACAGGGGGAGCCACTGAAGCTTTCTTT. Protein sequence: CASSLVVTGGATEAFF.

This chain joins TRBV2 and TRBJ1-5, with 11 positions matching TRBD1. From germline, CDR1 is SNHLY and CDR2 FYNNEI. CDR3 length: 15 amino acids. V lost 8 bases and J lost 1; bases outside the gene matches: 4. This CDR3 is CASGQGARSNQPQHF. CDR3 DNA sequence: TGTGCCAGCGGACAGGGGGCAAGGAGCAATCAGCCCCAGCATTTT.

The chain has TRBV7-6 and TRBJ2-3; TRBD1 or TRBD2 may be the D gene (5 bases each). Looked up from germline, CDR1 is SGHVS and CDR2 is FNYEAQ. V was clipped by 4 bases and J by 4 bases, with 21 bases between them. CDR3 length equals 17 residues. The CDR3 sequence is CASSSARVGLPPDTQYF. The CDR3 nucleotides read TGTGCCAGCAGCTCTGCCAGGGTCGGACTGCCCCCAGATACGCAGTATTTT. The full variable domain, its missing parts supplied by reference TRBV7-6 and TRBJ2-3, is GAGVSQSPRYKVTKRGQDVALRCDPISGHVSLYWYRQALGQGPEFLTYFNYEAQQDKSGLPNDRFSAERPEGSISTLTIQRTEQRDSAMYRCASSSARVGLPPDTQYFGPGTRLTVL.

The V gene is TRBV20-1, the J gene TRBJ1-5; possibly TRBD1 for D (5 bases). V was clipped by 4 bases and J by 3 bases, with 10 bases between them. The germline V gene has CDR1 DFQATT and CDR2 SNEGSKA (reference sequence). The CDR3 spans 13 residues. The CDR3 here is CSAIGDLNQPQHF. CDR3 bases: TGCAGTGCTATAGGGGATCTCAATCAGCCCCAGCATTTT.

This clonotype was seen at least ten times. The chain is built from TRBV6-5 and TRBJ1-1, with 7 bases fitting TRBD1. The V segment lost 6 bases and the J segment 5 bases; nucleotides outside the gene matches: 9. This CDR3 is built from 14 residues. CDR1 MNHEY and CDR2 SVGAGI come from the germline V gene. In DNA form, the CDR3 reads TGTGCCAGCAGACTACAGGGGAGGGAGACTGAAGCTTTCTTT. Its protein is CASRLQGRETEAFF.

V usage is TRBV5-1 and J usage is TRBJ2-3; the match to TRBD2 covers 11 bases. CDR3 length: 19 amino acids. Germline values: CDR1 SGHRS, CDR2 YFSETQ. V trimming: 0 bases; J trimming: 0 bases; junction bases outside the gene matches: 9. The CDR3 sequence is CASSLATSGGRYSTDTQYF. DNA for the CDR3: TGCGCCAGCAGCTTGGCTACTAGCGGGGGCCGGTATAGCACAGATACGCAGTATTTT. Based on the CDR3 plus reference TRBV5-1 and TRBJ2-3, the full variable domain is KAGVTQTPRYLIKTRGQQVTLSCSPISGHRSVSWYQQTPGQGLQFLFEYFSETQRNKGNFPGRFSGRQFSNSRSEMNVSTLELGDSALYLCASSLATSGGRYSTDTQYFGPGTRLTVL.

This clonotype was detected many times. The chain is built from TRBV15 and TRBJ1-1; 7 bases agree with TRBD1. This CDR3 has 17 residues. J gave up 0 bases and V 2 bases, and 9 bases lay outside the gene matches. The germline gives CDR1 LNHNV, CDR2 YYDKDF (reference sequence). In DNA, the CDR3 is TGTGCCACCAGCAGATGGGCGCGGGGGACAGTGAACACTGAAGCTTTCTTT. Translated, it gives CATSRWARGTVNTEAFF.

The V and J genes are TRBV5-1 and TRBJ2-1; D is undetermined. This CDR3 has 15 amino acids. V lost 0 bases and J lost 3, with 10 bases in between. CDR1 is SGHRS and CDR2 is YFSETQ in the germline V gene. CDR3 sequence (DNA): TGCGCCAGCAGCTTGGGCGGTGGAAACTACAATGAGCAGTTCTTC. It encodes CASSLGGGNYNEQFF.

This clonotype was counted between two and nine times. CDR3 nucleotides: TGTGCCAGTAGTATTTCTTCGACAGGCGCCCCGTTAGCTGAAGCTTTCTTT. Encoded protein: CASSISSTGAPLAEAFF. The chain recombines TRBV19 with TRBJ1-1; possible D gene TRBD1, 6 bases. This CDR3 is 17 amino acids long. In germline, CDR1 is LNHDA, CDR2 SQIVND (reference sequence). The V end was cut by 3 bases, the J end by 6 bases, with 23 bases between.

CDR3 region: CSARDLPGGDRGAFF. Written as DNA, the CDR3 is TGCAGTGCTAGAGATTTACCAGGGGGTGATAGGGGAGCTTTCTTT. This rearrangement joins TRBV20-1 to TRBJ1-1; TRBD1 agrees at 7 bases. The V and J ends lost 0 bases and 10 bases, in that order; junction bases with no gene match: 14. The V gene's germline CDR1 is DFQATT and CDR2 SNEGSKA (reference sequence). This CDR3 comprises 15 residues.

The chain recombines TRBV5-8 with TRBJ2-4; D is ambiguous. Germline assignment: CDR1 SGHTS and CDR2 YDEGEE. V gave up 4 bases and J gave up 0 bases, with 11 bases separating them. The CDR3 extends over 15 amino acids. The CDR3 protein is CASSQAWGAKNIQYF. Here the CDR3 DNA reads TGTGCCAGCAGCCAAGCTTGGGGAGCCAAAAACATTCAGTACTTC.

This clonotype has ten or more counts. This chain links TRBV5-5 with TRBJ1-5, with D unresolved. The germline V gene has CDR1 SGHKS and CDR2 YYEKEE (reference sequence). V was shortened by 9 bases and J by 4 bases, with 14 bases between the two germline ends. The CDR3 runs 13 residues. CDR3 region: CATSTDDNQPQHF. The CDR3 bases are TGTGCCACCTCGACTGACGATAATCAGCCCCAGCATTTT.

This clonotype was counted between two and nine times. J is TRBJ2-7 and V is TRBV12-3 or TRBV12-4, with D perhaps matching TRBD1 (5 bases). Trimming shortened V by 5 bases and J by 0 bases, and 14 bases separated the two germline ends. There are 15 residues in the CDR3. CDR3 nucleotide sequence: TGTGCCAGCAGTGTACAGGCCCGCAGCTCCTACGAGCAGTACTTC. It encodes CASSVQARSSYEQYF.

This clonotype was observed at least ten times. The chain carries TRBV2 and TRBJ2-2; D may be TRBD2 (7 bases). The ends were cut back, 0 bases at V and 10 bases at J, with 12 bases in the middle. CDR1 and CDR2 (germline): SNHLY, FYNNEI. The length of the CDR3 is 14 residues. The CDR3: CASSEAGGPEELFF. The CDR3 nucleotides read TGTGCCAGCAGTGAAGCGGGGGGGCCGGAGGAGCTGTTTTTT.

The rearrangement uses TRBV9 and TRBJ2-5, with a tentative D call TRBD2 (6 bases). Trimming cost V 0 bases and J 4 bases, with 10 bases left between them. This CDR3 is 14 amino acids long. Germline values: CDR1 SGDLS, CDR2 YYNGEE. The CDR3 reads CASSVAGDGETQYF. CDR3 bases: TGTGCCAGCAGCGTAGCGGGGGACGGAGAGACCCAGTACTTC.

In its sample, this clonotype was seen many times. This chain uses TRBV18 with TRBJ1-1; perhaps TRBD1 as D (6 bases). The CDR3 has 13 residues. V lost 6 bases to trimming and J lost 5 bases, with 13 bases between them. Germline CDR1 reads KGHSH; CDR2 reads LQKENI. The CDR3 DNA follows: TGTGCCAGCTCCCGCCTCGGACAGACTGAAGCTTTCTTT. Amino acids: CASSRLGQTEAFF.

This clonotype has ten or more counts. V and J are TRBV5-5 and TRBJ2-7, with 8 bases lining up with TRBD2. Germline-derived CDR1 and CDR2 are SGHKS and YYEKEE (reference sequence). J gave up 4 bases and V 0 bases, and 6 bases lay outside the gene matches. The length of the CDR3 is 15 residues. The CDR3 region has the DNA TGTGCCAGCAGCTTGGGTCTAGCGGGCGGTTACGAGCAGTACTTC. It specifies CASSLGLAGGYEQYF.

The chain combines TRBV27 with TRBJ2-3, with D perhaps given as TRBD1 or TRBD2 (6 bases each). The CDR3 contains 13 residues. The V gene's germline CDR1 is MNHEY and CDR2 SMNVEV (reference sequence). Trimming took 6 bases from V and 4 from J, leaving 11 bases between them. For the CDR3, the DNA is TGTGCCAGCAGCGGGGGCGCCCCAGATACGCAGTATTTT. It codes for CASSGGAPDTQYF.

This clonotype was observed a few times. V is TRBV10-3 and J is TRBJ1-5; D remains ambiguous. The V end lost 0 bases, the J end lost 0 bases, and 12 bases lay between the germline ends. The CDR3 runs 17 residues. The germline V gene has CDR1 ENHRY and CDR2 SYGVKD. The CDR3 here is CAISESPGSYSNQPQHF. The CDR3 DNA sequence: TGTGCCATCAGTGAGTCCCCAGGATCCTATAGCAATCAGCCCCAGCATTTT.

In this sample, this clonotype turned up many times. The gene calls are TRBV3-1 and TRBJ2-5, with 7 positions matching TRBD1. CDR1 and CDR2 (germline): LGHDT, YNNKEL (reference sequence). Trimming at V came to 5 bases and at J to 1 base, leaving 4 bases not matched to a gene. CDR3 length equals 14 residues. The CDR3 sequence: CASSKGTVQETQYF. The CDR3 DNA reads as TGTGCCAGCAGCAAAGGGACAGTCCAAGAGACCCAGTACTTC.

The genes are TRBV6-6 and TRBJ1-5; D is ambiguous. In germline, CDR1 is MNHNY, CDR2 SVGAGI (reference sequence). CDR3 length equals 11 residues. The V end lost 6 bases, the J end lost 6 bases, and 6 bases lay between the germline ends. The DNA of the CDR3 is TGTGCCAGCAGGCTCCGTCAGCCCCAGCATTTT. Protein product: CASRLRQPQHF.

The chain recombines TRBV5-4 with TRBJ1-3; D is unclear. This CDR3 contains 15 residues. The V end was cut by 0 bases, the J end by 8 bases, with 15 bases between. The germline V gene has CDR1 SGHNT and CDR2 YYREEE (reference sequence). The CDR3 is CASSLEGPQPDTIYF. DNA of the CDR3: TGTGCCAGCAGCTTGGAGGGTCCACAACCGGACACCATATATTTT.

Points on this clonotype: The junction does not match germline at one end; this may be a read error. The V gene is TRBV11-2, the J gene TRBJ2-4; 8 bases fit TRBD1. This CDR3 contains 16 residues. In germline, CDR1 is SGHAT, CDR2 FQNNGV. CDR3 in amino acids: CANSFRTGIAKNIQYF. The DNA of the CDR3 is TGTGCCAACAGCTTCCGGACAGGGATAGCCAAAAACATTCAGTACTTC.

The V call is TRBV20-1, the J call TRBJ2-3; no reliable D call. The CDR3 contains 18 residues. Germline V gene data show CDR1 as DFQATT and CDR2 as SNEGSKA (reference sequence). Trimming cost V 0 bases and J 0 bases, with 19 bases left between them. The CDR3 sequence is CSARELPPWYSSTDTQYF. Here the CDR3 DNA reads TGCAGTGCTAGAGAGCTACCTCCTTGGTATTCTAGCACAGATACGCAGTATTTT.

This clonotype turned up a few times. The chain combines TRBV5-1 with TRBJ2-1; D is perhaps TRBD1 (6 bases). The CDR3 contains 14 residues. The germline gives CDR1 SGHRS, CDR2 YFSETQ. V lost 6 bases, J lost 4 bases, and 14 bases lay in between. The CDR3 region has the DNA TGCGCCAGCACCACCCGACAGGAGTACAATGAGCAGTTCTTC. Encoded protein: CASTTRQEYNEQFF.

The table lists this clonotype with many counts. J is TRBJ2-3 and V is TRBV20-1, with D maybe TRBD1 (6 bases). The CDR3 is made up of 14 amino acids. The ends were cut back, 4 bases at V and 0 bases at J, with 11 bases in the middle. Looked up from germline, CDR1 is DFQATT and CDR2 is SNEGSKA (reference sequence). CDR3 nucleotide sequence: TGCAGTGCTACTTGGGGGCCCAGCACAGATACGCAGTATTTT. This translates into CSATWGPSTDTQYF.

At least ten counts were recorded for this clonotype. The chain has TRBV6-2 or TRBV6-3 and TRBJ1-1; D is possibly TRBD1 (6 bases). The V end was cut by 0 bases, the J end by 5 bases, with 7 bases between. The CDR3 consists of 13 residues. Germline loops: CDR1 MNHEY, CDR2 SVGEGT. Written as DNA, the CDR3 is TGTGCCAGCAGTTACTCAAGGGGGACTGAAGCTTTCTTT. Its translation is CASSYSRGTEAFF.

Ten or more counts support this clonotype. V gene TRBV18 combines with J gene TRBJ1-4; D is undetermined. The V gene's germline CDR1 is KGHSH and CDR2 LQKENI. The CDR3 extends over 15 amino acids. V was trimmed by 0 bases and J by 7 bases, leaving 12 bases between them. The CDR3 is CASSPPEDWGEKLFF. The CDR3 DNA reads as TGTGCCAGCTCACCACCGGAGGACTGGGGTGAAAAACTGTTTTTT.